What follows are 24 T cell receptor beta chains derived from one specimen sequenced in a study of T-cell reconstitution after alpha-beta-depleted transplantation in children. This sample's TCRbeta library carried unique molecular identifier barcodes. One entry per CDR3 protein results from TCRdb running MiXCR on the PCR reads. The sample includes over 200,000 distinct CDR3 sequences, roughly a tenth seen only once; the top ten take 28%. The source material was PBMCs, sampled before TCRalphabeta/CD19-depleted stem cell transplant. These receptors were obtained from a child in the first two years of life with acute myeloid leukemia, due to receive a stem cell transplant.

At least ten counts were recorded for this clonotype. This sequence joins TRBV4-3 and TRBJ2-3, with 7 bases that match TRBD2. Germline CDR1 reads LGHNA; CDR2 reads YSLEER. The CDR3 covers 16 residues. After removal of 1 base from V and 0 bases from J, the junction contained 4 bases not matched to a gene. The CDR3: CASSQVGSGSTDTQYF. Here the CDR3 DNA reads TGCGCCAGCAGCCAAGTCGGTAGCGGGAGCACAGATACGCAGTATTTT.

This clonotype was seen ten or more times. The chain links TRBV21-1 to TRBJ2-2; the DNA was not compared with TRBD1, the D call given in the table. TRBV21-1 is designated a pseudogene. The CDR3 loop spans 17 amino acids. Here the CDR3 DNA reads TGTGCCAGCAGCAAAGCTATTACAGGGCGAGAAACCGGGGAGCTGTTTTTT. Translation gives CASSKAITGRETGELFF.

There are many counts of this clonotype. This sequence joins TRBV29-1 and TRBJ1-2; no clear D gene. The CDR3 covers 12 residues. V dropped 2 bases and J dropped 6 bases, with 10 bases sitting between them. Germline CDR1 is SQVTM and CDR2 is ANQGSEA. CDR3 DNA: TGCAGCGTTGAAAGAGGGAGTGATGGCTACACCTTC. This sequence encodes CSVERGSDGYTF.

This clonotype was observed many times. The chain combines TRBV5-1 with TRBJ2-3; D possibly uses TRBD1 or TRBD2 (6 bases each). Per germline, CDR1 SGHRS and CDR2 YFSETQ. Trimming stripped 7 bases from V and 4 bases from J, with 13 bases between. This CDR3 has 13 amino acids. Here the CDR3 reads CASGTGAADTQYF. CDR3 nucleotide sequence: TGCGCCAGCGGTACGGGGGCCGCAGATACGCAGTATTTT.

This clonotype was seen many times. This chain uses TRBV20-1 with TRBJ2-5, with a weak D call TRBD2 (6 bases). Deletions cut 0 bases from V and 5 bases from J, with 13 bases between. Germline lookup yields CDR1 DFQATT and CDR2 SNEGSKA (reference sequence). The CDR3 length is 14 residues. CDR3 DNA: TGCAGTGCTAGAGAGGCGACGGGGGTGGAGACCCAGTACTTC. The encoded protein is CSAREATGVETQYF.

There are many counts of this clonotype. V and J are TRBV29-1 and TRBJ2-2; D not certain. CDR3 length equals 14 residues. Trimming cost V 4 bases and J 1 base, with 10 bases left between them. From germline, CDR1 is SQVTM and CDR2 ANQGSEA. CDR3 sequence reads: CSVGVLENTGELFF. DNA for the CDR3: TGCAGCGTTGGGGTGCTCGAGAACACCGGGGAGCTGTTTTTT.

This clonotype was observed many times. This sequence joins TRBV20-1 and TRBJ1-2, with 8 bases matching TRBD1. Trimming removed 3 bases from V and 7 bases from J; junction bases left unmatched: 13. Germline assignment: CDR1 DFQATT and CDR2 SNEGSKA (reference sequence). There are 15 residues in the CDR3. CDR3 sequence (DNA): TGCAGTGCTAGTGTACAGGGGGGATCTCGGGGTGGCTACACCTTC. Its protein product is CSASVQGGSRGGYTF.

Many counts were recorded for this clonotype. This sequence joins TRBV28 and TRBJ1-2; no firm D call. The length of the CDR3 is 16 residues. From germline, CDR1 is MDHEN and CDR2 SYDVKM. V was shortened by 4 bases and J by 4 bases, with 19 bases between the two germline ends. CDR3 coding DNA: TGTGCCAGCAGTTCTTTGTGGAGTAGAGGCGGCTATGGCTACACCTTC. This sequence encodes CASSSLWSRGGYGYTF.

In this sample, this clonotype turned up many times. This chain uses TRBV7-9 with TRBJ1-4; 8 bases match TRBD1. The CDR3 extends over 14 amino acids. Germline V gene lookup returns CDR1 SEHNR and CDR2 FQNEAQ (reference sequence). The V and J ends lost 5 bases and 7 bases, in that order; junction bases with no gene match: 6. As DNA, the CDR3 is TGTGCCAGCAGCCAGGGGGCCCTTGGTGAAAAACTGTTTTTT. This codes for CASSQGALGEKLFF.

As regards this clonotype: A much larger clone lies a single base off, so this may be a read error. The J gene is TRBJ2-2, the V gene TRBV12-3 or TRBV12-4, with D perhaps TRBD1 or TRBD2 (5 bases each). This CDR3 comprises 13 residues. The CDR3 DNA is TGTGCCAGCGGTCAGGGTAACACCGGGGAGCTGTCTTTT. This encodes CASGQGNTGELSF.

This clonotype was seen more than once but under ten times. The J gene is TRBJ2-1, the V gene TRBV29-1, with TRBD2 matching over 8 bases. J lost 6 bases, V lost 4 bases, and 11 bases had no gene match. The CDR3 extends over 15 amino acids. The V gene's germline CDR1 is SQVTM and CDR2 ANQGSEA. The CDR3 protein is CSVAYQGRGANEQFF. CDR3 DNA sequence: TGCAGCGTTGCCTACCAGGGGCGGGGGGCCAATGAGCAGTTCTTC.

The table lists this clonotype with many counts. This chain connects TRBV28 to TRBJ2-5; D remains unclear. The CDR3 sequence is 14 residues long. Per the germline V gene, CDR1 is MDHEN and CDR2 is SYDVKM. Trimming pared 2 bases from V and 5 bases from J, leaving 12 bases between. This chain's CDR3 is CASSLRLMAETQYF. CDR3 coding DNA: TGTGCCAGCAGTTTACGCCTAATGGCGGAGACCCAGTACTTC.

The table lists this clonotype with many counts. The rearrangement uses TRBV7-3 and TRBJ2-3; 7 bases agree with TRBD2. Germline CDR1 and CDR2: SGHTA and FQGTGA. This CDR3 comprises 17 residues. Trimming at V came to 5 bases and at J to 0 bases, leaving 11 bases not matched to a gene. CDR3 sequence reads: CASSHSGLGLSTDTQYF. The CDR3, as DNA: TGTGCCAGCAGCCATAGCGGGTTAGGTTTGAGCACAGATACGCAGTATTTT.

This clonotype has a count of ten or more. The rearrangement links TRBV28 to TRBJ1-2; D unresolved. From germline, CDR1 is MDHEN and CDR2 SYDVKM. The CDR3 is 12 amino acids. The V gene lost 6 bases and the J gene lost 5 bases, with 10 bases spanning the gap. CDR3 protein: CASSTDRYGYTF. Written as DNA, the CDR3 is TGTGCCAGCAGCACAGACCGTTATGGCTACACCTTC.

The chain joins TRBV29-1 to TRBJ2-7, with TRBD2 matching over 7 bases. Unmatched junction bases numbered 11, after V lost 5 bases and J lost 1 base. The CDR3 runs 15 residues. CDR1 is SQVTM and CDR2 is ANQGSEA in the germline V gene. CDR3 sequence (DNA): TGCAGCGTTCGCACCCGGCTAGCGGCTTCCTACGAGCAGTACTTC. Translated: CSVRTRLAASYEQYF.

The table lists this clonotype with many counts. The chain uses TRBV24-1 and TRBJ2-2; D is ambiguous. V gave up 1 base and J gave up 3 bases, with 8 bases separating them. The germline gives CDR1 KGHDR, CDR2 SFDVKD. The CDR3 covers 15 residues. The CDR3 sequence is CATSDFSRDTGELFF. CDR3 in DNA: TGTGCCACCAGTGATTTTAGTAGAGACACCGGGGAGCTGTTTTTT.

This clonotype was counted many times. V gene TRBV20-1 combines with J gene TRBJ2-3, with 14 bases that match TRBD2. Germline V gene data show CDR1 as DFQATT and CDR2 as SNEGSKA (reference sequence). This CDR3 has 15 amino acids. The junction had 4 bases not matched to a gene; V was cut back by 5 bases and J by 3 bases. The CDR3 loop reads CSAGTSGSLTDTQYF. The CDR3 DNA reads as TGCAGTGCTGGGACTAGCGGGAGTTTGACAGATACGCAGTATTTT.

This clonotype was seen only once. V is TRBV7-3 and J is TRBJ2-1, with TRBD2 as a possible D gene (7 bases). Trimming left V 5 bases short and J 10 bases short, with 24 bases between. Germline CDR1 is SGHTA and CDR2 is FQGTGA. The CDR3 loop spans 16 amino acids. The CDR3 sequence: CASSRGAGIGLAEQFF. The CDR3 coding sequence is TGTGCCAGCAGCCGGGGGGCAGGGATCGGGCTCGCGGAGCAGTTCTTC.

The chain combines TRBV12-3 or TRBV12-4 with TRBJ2-7; D is perhaps TRBD1 (6 bases). V lost 7 bases to trimming and J lost 0 bases, with 22 bases between them. The length of the CDR3 is 17 residues. The CDR3 protein is CASTHFGGRSRSYEQYF. DNA for the CDR3: TGTGCCAGCACCCACTTTGGGGGCAGGTCCCGCTCCTACGAGCAGTACTTC.

At least ten counts were recorded for this clonotype. This chain links TRBV11-3 with TRBJ2-3; 8 bases line up with TRBD2. Germline lookup yields CDR1 SGHNT and CDR2 YENEEA. The CDR3 is 15 amino acids. Trimming at V came to 0 bases and at J to 6 bases, leaving 5 bases not matched to a gene. CDR3 nucleotide sequence: TGTGCCAGCAGCTTAGAGTCGGCGGGAGGCGATACGCAGTATTTT. Amino acids: CASSLESAGGDTQYF. Filled out from reference TRBV11-3 and TRBJ2-3, the complete variable domain reads EAGVVQSPRYKIIEKKQPVAFWCNPISGHNTLYWYLQNLGQGPELLIRYENEEAVDDSQLPKDRFSAERLKGVDSTLKIQPAELGDSAVYLCASSLESAGGDTQYFGPGTRLTVL.

This clonotype was observed at least ten times. DNA of the CDR3: TGTGCCAGCAGCTTAATAGGCACGGGCACAGATACGCAGTATTTT. Its translation: CASSLIGTGTDTQYF. The V call is TRBV11-1, the J call TRBJ2-3; D gene unclear. V was pared by 2 bases and J by 1 base, with 10 bases between. CDR3 size: 15 residues. Germline loops: CDR1 SGHAT, CDR2 FQDESV (reference sequence).

A single count supports this clonotype. The V gene is TRBV7-2, the J gene TRBJ2-2, with 9 bases that match TRBD1. Germline V gene sequence: CDR1 SGHTA, CDR2 FQGNSA. V trimming: 4 bases; J trimming: 5 bases; junction bases outside the gene matches: 8. This CDR3 has 16 amino acids. CDR3 nucleotide sequence: TGTGCCAGCAGCTCCTACCGGGACAGGGTTACCGGGGAGCTGTTTTTT. Its translation is CASSSYRDRVTGELFF.

This clonotype was seen many times. The J gene is TRBJ2-3, the V gene TRBV5-1; unclear D gene. The germline V gene encodes CDR1 SGHRS and CDR2 YFSETQ. V lost 0 bases and J lost 6, with 5 bases in between. The CDR3 runs to 12 residues. The CDR3 nucleotides are TGCGCCAGCAGCTTGGCGATGGATACGCAGTATTTT. This codes for CASSLAMDTQYF.

The chain is built from TRBV28 and TRBJ1-3; D is uncertain. In germline, CDR1 is MDHEN, CDR2 SYDVKM. The V end was cut by 3 bases, the J end by 6 bases, with 18 bases between. The CDR3 totals 16 residues. The CDR3 region has the DNA TGTGCCAGCAGTTTCCCATACGTGACACCCGAAAACACCATATATTTT. Amino acids: CASSFPYVTPENTIYF.